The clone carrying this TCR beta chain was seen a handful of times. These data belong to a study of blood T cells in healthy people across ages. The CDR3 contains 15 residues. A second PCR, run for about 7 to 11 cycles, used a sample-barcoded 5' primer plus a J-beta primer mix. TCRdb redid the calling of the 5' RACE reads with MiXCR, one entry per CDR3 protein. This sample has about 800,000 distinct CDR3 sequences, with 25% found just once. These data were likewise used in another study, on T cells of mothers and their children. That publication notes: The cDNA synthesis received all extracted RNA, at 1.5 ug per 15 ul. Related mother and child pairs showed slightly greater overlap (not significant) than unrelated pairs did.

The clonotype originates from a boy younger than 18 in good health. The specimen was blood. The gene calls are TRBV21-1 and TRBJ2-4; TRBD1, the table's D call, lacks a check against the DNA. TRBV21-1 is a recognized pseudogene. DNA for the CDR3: TGTGCCACCAACCACCGCGGGAACAGGGTGAACATTCAGTACTTC. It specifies CATNHRGNRVNIQYF.